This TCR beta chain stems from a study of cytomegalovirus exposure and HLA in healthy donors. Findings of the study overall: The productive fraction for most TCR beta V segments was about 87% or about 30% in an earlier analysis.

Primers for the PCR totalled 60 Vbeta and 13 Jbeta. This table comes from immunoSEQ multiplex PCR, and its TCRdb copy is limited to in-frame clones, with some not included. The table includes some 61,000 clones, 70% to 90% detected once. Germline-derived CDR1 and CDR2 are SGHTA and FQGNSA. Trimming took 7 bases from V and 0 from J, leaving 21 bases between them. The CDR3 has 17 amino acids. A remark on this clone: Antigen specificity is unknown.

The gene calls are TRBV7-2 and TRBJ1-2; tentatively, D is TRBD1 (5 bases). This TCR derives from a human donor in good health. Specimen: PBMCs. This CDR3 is CASTRPGDSPSNYGYTF. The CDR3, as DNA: TGTGCCAGCACCAGACCCGGAGACAGCCCCTCTAACTATGGCTACACCTTC.